The 6 T cell receptor beta chains presented below share a single source sample, sequenced in a study of T-cell reconstitution after alpha-beta-depleted transplantation in children. The authors prepared the TCRbeta library with unique molecular identifiers. Each CDR3 protein is one row after TCRdb ran MiXCR on the PCR reads. The data show a few hundred thousand distinct CDR3 sequences, almost 8% seen once. Antigen specificity for these receptors is unknown. Study results and limitations: T-cell numbers and diversity one year post-transplant derived largely from freshly generated T cells.

The source material was peripheral blood, sampled 360 days after TCRalphabeta/CD19-depleted stem cell transplant. The source is a female patient aged 2-15 years who had a stem cell transplant for Fanconi anemia, so the T cells may come from the graft donor.

This clonotype occurred a few times. V and J are TRBV5-5 and TRBJ1-2; TRBD1 agrees at 9 bases. J lost 7 bases, V lost 7 bases, and 11 bases had no gene match. Per the germline V gene, CDR1 is SGHKS and CDR2 is YYEKEE (reference sequence). The CDR3 runs to 14 residues. The DNA for the CDR3 is TGTGCCAGCCGGCTGGACAGGGGTTTGGTTGGCTACACCTTC. Translating it yields CASRLDRGLVGYTF.

Many counts were recorded for this clonotype. This chain joins TRBV12-3 or TRBV12-4 and TRBJ1-2; 9 bases are a match to TRBD1. J was trimmed by 0 bases and V by 5 bases; bases with no gene match: 4. CDR3 size: 15 residues. The CDR3 reads CASSQGQGSNYGYTF. The DNA of the CDR3 is TGTGCCAGCAGTCAAGGACAGGGGTCTAACTATGGCTACACCTTC.

This clonotype was found many times. The J gene is TRBJ1-1, the V gene TRBV20-1; the match to TRBD1 covers 12 bases. This CDR3 contains 14 residues. V dropped 4 bases and J dropped 6; count of bases not matched to a gene: 6. Germline V gene data show CDR1 as DFQATT and CDR2 as SNEGSKA (reference sequence). CDR3 sequence (DNA): TGCAGTGCTAAGGGGACAGGGGGCCCTTCTGAAGCTTTCTTT. This encodes CSAKGTGGPSEAFF.

The rearrangement uses TRBV18 and TRBJ2-5; D unclear. This CDR3 region has 12 residues. Between the trimmed V and J ends, which lost 4 bases and 3 bases, there was a span of 6 bases. Germline lookup yields CDR1 KGHSH and CDR2 LQKENI. CDR3 residues: CASSRPKETQYF. Here the CDR3 DNA reads TGTGCCAGCTCACGGCCTAAAGAGACCCAGTACTTC.

This clonotype was seen a handful of times. The chain couples TRBV7-2 to TRBJ2-1; D remains unclear. The length of the CDR3 is 17 residues. V dropped 1 base and J dropped 5 bases, with 18 bases sitting between them. The germline CDR1 and CDR2 sequences are SGHTA and FQGNSA. CDR3 amino acids: CASSLGNRFGLDNEQFF. The CDR3 region has the DNA TGTGCCAGCAGCTTAGGTAACAGATTCGGTCTCGACAATGAGCAGTTCTTC.

This clonotype has only a few counts. The chain uses TRBV4-3 and TRBJ1-4, with a weak D call TRBD1 (5 bases). Germline CDR1 is LGHNA and CDR2 is YSLEER. The CDR3 sequence is 15 residues long. The V and J ends lost 0 bases and 6 bases respectively, with 11 bases between them. The CDR3 reads CASSQDTQVDEKLFF. CDR3 nucleotide sequence: TGCGCCAGCAGCCAAGATACACAGGTAGATGAAAAACTGTTTTTT.